Listed below are T cell receptor beta chains from one sample, sequenced in a study of cytomegalovirus exposure and HLA in healthy donors. TCRdb's copy holds only in-frame clones and misses some; the assay was immunoSEQ multiplex PCR. This sample has about 48,000 clones, with approximately 85% found just once. Source material: PBMCs. Receptor source: a woman between 25 and 40 years old in good health and CMV-seronegative. Both conserved end residues are part of each CDR3. D genes are given only for firm matches. For some rows the clone size is stated as once, few or many, or as a class when expanded; others skip it.

CDR3aa,CDR3nt,d_gene,abundance,v_gene,j_gene
CAWSSGKSNYGYTF,TGTGCCTGGAGTTCAGGGAAGTCGAACTATGGCTACACCTTC,NA,NA,TRBV30,TRBJ1-2
CASAGRAGGTDTQYF,TGTGCCAGTGCGGGCCGGGCGGGAGGTACAGATACGCAGTATTTT,TRBD2,NA,TRBV28,TRBJ2-3
CASSPPGGAWGYTF,TGTGCCAGCAGTCCCCCGGGGGGGGCTTGGGGCTACACCTTC,NA,NA,TRBV27,TRBJ1-2
CASSEGRYSNQPQHF,TGTGCCAGCAGTGAAGGCAGATATAGCAATCAGCCCCAGCATTTT,NA,NA,TRBV2,TRBJ1-5
CASSLRRGYTDTQYF,TGTGCCAGCAGTTTACGCAGGGGGTACACAGATACGCAGTATTTT,TRBD1,once,TRBV27,TRBJ2-3
CASSIGQGRYSNQPQHF,TGTGCCAGTAGTATAGGACAGGGGCGATATAGCAATCAGCCCCAGCATTTT,TRBD1,NA,TRBV19,TRBJ1-5
CASSRHSEAFF,TGTGCCAGCAGCCGTCACAGTGAAGCTTTCTTT,NA,NA,TRBV13,TRBJ1-1
CASSPLLWTSGSNEQFF,TGTGCCAGCAGCCCATTGCTCTGGACTAGCGGGAGTAATGAGCAGTTCTTC,TRBD2,NA,TRBV11-2,TRBJ2-1
CASSDRAAGGQPQHF,TGTGCCAGCAGTGATAGGGCAGCGGGGGGTCAGCCCCAGCATTTT,NA,NA,TRBV2,TRBJ1-5
CASSSVSSRYAQTQYF,TGCGCCAGCAGCTCCGTGTCTAGCCGATACGCACAGACCCAGTACTTC,NA,NA,TRBV4-1,TRBJ2-5